These 20 T cell receptor beta chains were sequenced from one sample in a study of T cells after yellow fever vaccination. TCRdb re-called the 5' RACE reads with MiXCR, one entry per CDR3 protein. The table shows over 65,000 distinct CDR3 sequences, with roughly 14% occurring only once. This material consisted of CD8+ T cells not binding an NS4B(214-222) dextramer, sorted from PBMCs, taken roughly 20 days after the first yellow fever vaccination. The receptors were gathered from a young man who received the YFV17D yellow fever vaccine.

The rearrangement uses TRBV6-5 and TRBJ2-3; 10 bases are shared with TRBD1. The CDR3 covers 18 residues. CDR1 is MNHEY, CDR2 SVGAGI, per germline. The V and J ends lost 4 bases and 3 bases, in that order; junction bases with no gene match: 13. The CDR3 DNA follows: TGTGCCAGCAGTTCGAGAATGGGGGACAGGGGCCGGACAGATACGCAGTATTTT. It specifies CASSSRMGDRGRTDTQYF.

CDR3 sequence: CASSLGGGGRFF. The CDR3 nucleotides read TGTGCCAGCAGCTTAGGCGGGGGGGGGAGGTTCTTC. The rearrangement joins TRBV11-2 to TRBJ2-1; the match to TRBD2 covers 9 bases. CDR1 and CDR2 (germline): SGHAT, FQNNGV. This CDR3 region has 12 residues. With 1 base clipped from V and 15 bases from J, the junction kept 4 bases outside the gene matches.

V usage is TRBV5-4 and J usage is TRBJ2-5; no reliable D call. Germline assignment: CDR1 SGHNT and CDR2 YYREEE (reference sequence). V gave up 3 bases and J gave up 1 base, with 13 bases separating them. The CDR3 is 15 amino acids. The CDR3 DNA sequence: TGTGCCAGCAGCTCCCCGGTGAAGAGCCAAGAGACCCAGTACTTC. Its protein is CASSSPVKSQETQYF.

CDR3 protein: CASSLGQTLQETQYF. The CDR3 bases are TGTGCCAGCAGCTTAGGACAGACCCTCCAAGAGACCCAGTACTTC. This rearrangement joins TRBV11-2 to TRBJ2-5; D is perhaps TRBD1 (5 bases). Trimming took 1 base from V and 1 from J, leaving 10 bases between them. CDR1 is SGHAT, CDR2 FQNNGV, per germline. The CDR3 is made up of 15 amino acids.

The V call is TRBV9, the J call TRBJ2-2; D call uncertain. From germline, CDR1 is SGDLS and CDR2 YYNGEE. V shed 0 bases and J shed 0 bases, with 9 bases lying between them. The CDR3 sequence is 16 residues long. CDR3 nucleotide sequence: TGTGCCAGCAGCGTAGAAGGCAGAGCGAACACCGGGGAGCTGTTTTTT. Protein product: CASSVEGRANTGELFF.

The chain is built from TRBV7-6 and TRBJ2-3; D not certain. CDR1 is SGHVS, CDR2 FNYEAQ, per germline. The length of the CDR3 is 14 residues. V lost 1 base to trimming and J lost 6 bases, with 11 bases between them. The CDR3 nucleotides are TGTGCCAGCAGCTTAGGGGTGTTGGTTGATACGCAGTATTTT. Encoded protein: CASSLGVLVDTQYF.

The sample holds a few counts of this clonotype. J is TRBJ2-7 and V is TRBV7-9; 10 nucleotides line up with TRBD1. The V segment lost 0 bases and the J segment 4 bases; nucleotides outside the gene matches: 6. Germline values: CDR1 SEHNR, CDR2 FQNEAQ (reference sequence). The CDR3 runs to 16 residues. CDR3 sequence: CASSLAPGQGRYEQYF. CDR3 bases: TGTGCCAGCAGCTTAGCCCCGGGACAGGGGAGGTACGAGCAGTACTTC.

This clonotype turned up a few times. V usage is TRBV6-5 and J usage is TRBJ2-1; no clear D gene. This CDR3 spans 12 amino acids. Germline V gene lookup returns CDR1 MNHEY and CDR2 SVGAGI. The germline V and J ends were trimmed by 5 bases and 7 bases, with 9 bases remaining between them. CDR3 coding DNA: TGTGCCAGCAGTACTCCAGGAAATGAGCAGTTCTTC. This translates into CASSTPGNEQFF.

The V call is TRBV7-9, the J call TRBJ2-3; D is ambiguous. The CDR3 loop spans 12 amino acids. CDR1 SEHNR and CDR2 FQNEAQ come from the germline V gene (reference sequence). Trimming removed 1 base at V and 11 bases at J, with 10 bases between. The CDR3 region has the DNA TGTGCCAGCAGCTTAGACGGCGGTCAGCAGTATTTT. As protein: CASSLDGGQQYF.

In its sample, this clonotype was seen a few times. V usage is TRBV6-1 and J usage is TRBJ2-1; D call uncertain. CDR1 and CDR2 (germline): MNHNS, SASEGT. The CDR3 runs to 15 residues. Trimming took off 7 bases at V and 3 bases at J, with 16 bases between the two ends. The CDR3 nucleotides read TGTGCCAGCACCAAATCCGGTAATTTCTACAATGAGCAGTTCTTC. Translated, it gives CASTKSGNFYNEQFF.

The chain couples TRBV19 to TRBJ1-1; D not certain. Trimming removed 6 bases from V and 1 base from J, with 6 bases in between. This CDR3 is built from 12 residues. Germline V gives CDR1 LNHDA, CDR2 SQIVND (reference sequence). CDR3 DNA sequence: TGTGCCAGTAGATCGGGGAACACTGAAGCTTTCTTT. Protein: CASRSGNTEAFF.

This clonotype occurred many times. The chain recombines TRBV6-1 with TRBJ1-2; no reliable D call. Trimming removed 3 bases from V and 0 bases from J, with 11 bases in between. CDR1 MNHNS and CDR2 SASEGT come from the germline V gene. This CDR3 comprises 15 residues. CDR3: CASSDRVRTNYGYTF. The DNA for the CDR3 is TGTGCCAGCAGTGATAGGGTTCGGACTAACTATGGCTACACCTTC.

The chain combines TRBV29-1 with TRBJ2-3, with 9 bases identical to TRBD1. Germline loops: CDR1 SQVTM, CDR2 ANQGSEA. The V and J ends lost 0 bases and 0 bases, in that order; junction bases with no gene match: 10. The CDR3 totals 18 residues. This CDR3 reads CSVEDPWTGVGSTDTQYF. CDR3 bases: TGCAGCGTTGAAGACCCTTGGACAGGGGTCGGTAGCACAGATACGCAGTATTTT.

This clonotype has a handful of counts. The rearrangement links TRBV9 to TRBJ2-1, with 10 bases matching TRBD1. This CDR3 comprises 14 residues. The trim removed 5 bases at V and 4 bases at J, leaving 3 bases unmatched. Germline-derived CDR1 and CDR2 are SGDLS and YYNGEE. The CDR3 loop reads CASSGQGVYNEQFF. The DNA for the CDR3 is TGTGCCAGCAGTGGACAGGGGGTTTACAATGAGCAGTTCTTC.

The sample holds a few counts of this clonotype. The chain is built from TRBV5-1 and TRBJ2-3, with TRBD1 as a possible D gene (6 bases). Trimming removed 2 bases from V and 0 bases from J, with 22 bases in between. The length of the CDR3 is 19 residues. CDR1 is SGHRS and CDR2 is YFSETQ in the germline V gene. Written as DNA, the CDR3 is TGCGCCAGCAGCTTCGGACAGCGAGGACTTTCCCCTAGCACAGATACGCAGTATTTT. The encoded protein is CASSFGQRGLSPSTDTQYF.

This clonotype was found a few times. The CDR3 bases are TGTGCCAGCAGCTTAGCTGAGGGAGCCCACGAGCAGTACTTC. Translating it yields CASSLAEGAHEQYF. This chain connects TRBV11-2 to TRBJ2-7, with D perhaps TRBD2 (5 bases). Trimming left V 1 base short and J 5 bases short, with 12 bases between. CDR3 length: 14 amino acids. The germline V gene has CDR1 SGHAT and CDR2 FQNNGV.

In its sample, this clonotype was seen a few times. The V call is TRBV14, the J call TRBJ2-7; no clear D gene. This CDR3 spans 12 amino acids. Trimming pared 4 bases from V and 3 bases from J, leaving 7 bases between. CDR1 and CDR2 (germline): SGHDN, FVKESK. The CDR3 DNA sequence: TGTGCCAGCAGCCCTAACGGCTACGAGCAGTACGTC. The encoded protein is CASSPNGYEQYV.

This chain links TRBV20-1 with TRBJ2-5; D might be TRBD2 (6 bases). With 4 bases removed from V and 7 bases from J, the gap between germline ends came to 10 bases. Germline CDR1 is DFQATT and CDR2 is SNEGSKA (reference sequence). CDR3 length: 11 residues. CDR3 region: CSATAGGTQYF. CDR3 bases: TGCAGTGCTACGGCCGGGGGGACCCAGTACTTC.

The gene calls are TRBV3-1 and TRBJ2-1, with TRBD1 as a possible D gene (5 bases). V lost 0 bases and J 6 bases, leaving 9 bases between the germline ends. The CDR3 has 14 residues. The germline V gene encodes CDR1 LGHDT and CDR2 YNNKEL (reference sequence). This CDR3 reads CASSQETGINEQFF. The CDR3 DNA sequence: TGTGCCAGCAGCCAAGAAACAGGTATCAATGAGCAGTTCTTC.

J is TRBJ2-7 and V is TRBV7-8; no clear D gene. The CDR3 spans 13 residues. Germline CDR1 and CDR2: SGHVS and FQNEAQ. The ends were cut back, 6 bases at V and 3 bases at J, with 12 bases in the middle. CDR3 in amino acids: CASSSVPNYEQYF. DNA for the CDR3: TGTGCCAGCAGTTCGGTCCCAAACTACGAGCAGTACTTC.